This TCR beta chain was documented in a study of cytomegalovirus exposure and HLA in healthy donors. Overall study context: Early on, a data release was issued that held tens of millions of unique TCRs from HLA-typed donors. Findings and caveats of the study: It was in a later analysis that TCR association rates were seen to vary by HLA locus, highest for DRB1 and lowest for HLA-C. Analysis performed later found 16,000 or so TCR beta sequences associated with HLA alleles at 0.05 false discovery rate. A later analysis found most CMV-associated TCR beta chains apparently HLA-restricted.

The study ran its PCR with 60 Vbeta and 13 Jbeta primers. Method: immunoSEQ multiplex PCR; TCRdb's copy keeps in-frame clones and lacks some. The sample records 150,000 to 200,000 clones, around 81% being singletons. Germline V gene lookup returns CDR1 MNHEY and CDR2 SVGAGI. V lost 5 bases, J lost 8 bases, and 5 bases stayed unmatched. CDR3 length equals 14 residues. About this clone: The antigen is not known.

Sequences were obtained from PBMCs. This chain connects TRBV6-5 to TRBJ1-4, with 10 positions matching TRBD1. This TCR was recovered from a woman aged 18 to 35 in good health and CMV-seropositive. This CDR3 reads CASSLDRGKEKLFF. The CDR3 DNA reads TGTGCCAGCAGTCTGGACAGGGGGAAGGAAAAACTGTTTTTT.